This passage covers 6 T cell receptor beta chains from one sample sequenced in a study of shared clonotypes between healthy human individuals. Sequencing used immunoSEQ multiplex PCR; TCRdb keeps in-frame clones, though not all of them. Found here are hundreds of thousands of clones, 74% of them singletons; the top ten hold less than 2%. Sequencing was performed on memory CD4+ T cells sorted from blood. Subset given: CD45RA-negative fraction. The receptors derive from a woman aged 25 to 39 in good health.

The CDR3 is CASSHYTLAGSEQYF. The CDR3 DNA reads as TGTGCCAGCAGTCACTATACACTAGCGGGAAGCGAGCAGTACTTC. The chain employs TRBV11-2 and TRBJ2-7, with TRBD2 identical over 10 bases. The CDR3 runs to 15 residues. After removal of 6 bases from V and 6 bases from J, the junction contained 11 bases not matched to a gene. CDR1 and CDR2 (germline): SGHAT, FQNNGV.

The chain links TRBV28 to TRBJ2-6, with 10 bases identical to TRBD2. After removal of 5 bases from V and 0 bases from J, the junction contained 7 bases not matched to a gene. Germline V gives CDR1 MDHEN, CDR2 SYDVKM. This CDR3 is 18 amino acids long. The CDR3 nucleotides read TGTGCCAGCAGTCGGACTAGCGGTGGAAGCTCTGGGGCCAACGTCCTGACTTTC. This sequence encodes CASSRTSGGSSGANVLTF.

The chain uses TRBV13 and TRBJ1-3; D not resolved. The ends were cut back, 4 bases at V and 4 bases at J, with 14 bases in the middle. Per the germline V gene, CDR1 is PRHDT and CDR2 is FYEKMQ (reference sequence). CDR3 length equals 15 residues. CDR3 nucleotides: TGTGCCAGCAGCTCCCGCCCAGATTCAGGAAACACCATATATTTT. Residues: CASSSRPDSGNTIYF.

The chain combines TRBV7-8 with TRBJ1-5; TRBD1 aligns across 8 bases. CDR1 SGHVS and CDR2 FQNEAQ come from the germline V gene. This CDR3 spans 17 amino acids. Losses at the gene ends were 5 bases for V and 6 bases for J; bases not matched to a gene: 15. CDR3: CASSPRRVSGGRQPQHF. CDR3 DNA sequence: TGTGCCAGCAGCCCGAGAAGGGTTTCAGGGGGCCGTCAGCCCCAGCATTTT.

The chain is built from TRBV28 and TRBJ2-3, with TRBD2 matching over 13 bases. The CDR3 covers 18 residues. In germline, CDR1 is MDHEN, CDR2 SYDVKM. Losses at the gene ends were 8 bases for V and 3 bases for J; bases not matched to a gene: 14. CDR3 sequence (DNA): TGTGCCAGCGGACCGAATCTGGGGACTAGCGGGAATACAGATACGCAGTATTTT. Translation gives CASGPNLGTSGNTDTQYF. Combining the CDR3 with reference TRBV28 and TRBJ2-3 gives the whole variable domain DVKVTQSSRYLVKRTGEKVFLECVQDMDHENMFWYRQDPGLGLRLIYFSYDVKMKEKGDIPEGYSVSREKKERFSLILESASTNQTSMYLCASGPNLGTSGNTDTQYFGPGTRLTVL.

To note about this clone: Possible read error: a much larger clone is one base away. The V and J genes are TRBV30 and TRBJ1-2; D gene uncertain. This CDR3 has 14 amino acids. The germline CDR1 and CDR2 sequences are GTSNPN and SVGIG (reference sequence). V was shortened by 4 bases and J by 5 bases, with 17 bases between the two germline ends. CDR3: CAWTVGGGRYGYTF. Written as DNA, the CDR3 is TGTGCCTGGACGGTGGGAGGCGGGCGATATGGCTACACCTTC.